The clone carrying this TCR beta chain was found a few times. The data were obtained in a study of T cell repertoires in cytomegalovirus infection. TCRdb itself ran the reads through MiXCR, one entry per CDR3 protein. In the table there are about 230,000 distinct CDR3 sequences, 20% to 25% of which are singletons. V lost 0 bases to trimming and J lost 0 bases; unmatched junction nucleotides: 11. The CDR3 runs 18 residues. Germline V gene data show CDR1 as DFQATT and CDR2 as SNEGSKA (reference sequence). Source material: CD8+ T cells from PBMCs. V is TRBV20-1 and J is TRBJ1-3; TRBD1 matches at 7 bases. This sequence was found in a human donor in good health (CMV status not recorded). Some clones in this sample may be carry-over from other donors' samples. The CDR3, as DNA: TGCAGTGCTAGAGATCGCCTCCAAGGGGGCGGCTCTGGAAACACCATATATTTT. It encodes CSARDRLQGGGSGNTIYF.